Shown below are 16 T cell receptor beta chains from a single sample sequenced in a study of identical twins. TCRdb recomputed calls from the 5' RACE reads with MiXCR, one row per CDR3 protein. The sample contains 200,000 to 250,000 distinct CDR3 sequences, under 12% of which appear only once. The sequenced sample consisted of memory T cells sorted from blood. These receptors originate from a man aged 50 to 59 in good health.

This clonotype showed up just a few times. The chain employs TRBV7-2 and TRBJ2-2; 7 positions match TRBD1. Germline CDR1 and CDR2: SGHTA and FQGNSA. The CDR3 runs 16 residues. Trimming took 4 bases from V and 0 from J; bases not matched to a gene: 5. DNA of the CDR3: TGTGCCAGCAGCTCCAAGGGGGCAGCGAACACCGGGGAGCTGTTTTTT. Translated: CASSSKGAANTGELFF.

The sample holds many counts of this clonotype. The rearrangement uses TRBV2 and TRBJ2-7; 11 bases fit TRBD1. After removal of 0 bases from V and 7 bases from J, the junction contained 5 bases not matched to a gene. CDR1 is SNHLY and CDR2 is FYNNEI in the germline V gene. The CDR3 consists of 15 residues. CDR3 nucleotide sequence: TGTGCCAGCAGTGAAGCGGGGACAGGGGGATGGGAGCAGTACTTC. Translating gives CASSEAGTGGWEQYF.

The V gene is TRBV18, the J gene TRBJ2-4; a weak D match, TRBD1 (5 bases). The CDR3 length is 16 residues. V shed 2 bases and J shed 2 bases, with 13 bases lying between them. Looked up from germline, CDR1 is KGHSH and CDR2 is LQKENI. The CDR3 spells CASSPTAGLSKNIQYF. The CDR3 DNA follows: TGTGCCAGCTCACCAACGGCAGGGCTATCCAAAAACATTCAGTACTTC.

V and J are TRBV5-1 and TRBJ2-1; possible D gene TRBD1, 5 bases. Trimming pared 0 bases from V and 0 bases from J, leaving 13 bases between. The CDR3 contains 17 residues. Germline V CDR1 and CDR2: SGHRS, YFSETQ. CDR3 nucleotide sequence: TGCGCCAGCAGCTTGGGATGGGGCAGCCCCTCCTACAATGAGCAGTTCTTC. This encodes CASSLGWGSPSYNEQFF.

This clonotype has more than one count but fewer than ten. This chain uses TRBV10-2 with TRBJ1-5, with a tentative D call TRBD1 (6 bases). The germline V gene encodes CDR1 WSHSY and CDR2 SAAADI. The CDR3 has 14 amino acids. Trimming removed 5 bases from V and 3 bases from J, with 11 bases in between. The CDR3, as DNA: TGCGCCAGCAGTACCGGACAGTTCAATCAGCCCCAGCATTTT. It codes for CASSTGQFNQPQHF.

V usage is TRBV7-2 and J usage is TRBJ2-7; no firm D call. The CDR3 contains 13 residues. Germline V lookup: CDR1 SGHTA, CDR2 FQGNSA. Trimming stripped 3 bases from V and 4 bases from J, with 10 bases between. CDR3 DNA sequence: TGTGCCAGCAGCTTCCAATCCTTTTACGAGCAGTACTTC. This gives the protein CASSFQSFYEQYF.

V usage is TRBV7-8 and J usage is TRBJ2-7; 10 nucleotides align to TRBD1. The CDR3 length is 13 residues. Germline values: CDR1 SGHVS, CDR2 FQNEAQ. V dropped 5 bases and J dropped 5; count of bases not matched to a gene: 3. The CDR3: CASSEGTGDEQYF. The CDR3 DNA is TGTGCCAGCAGCGAGGGGACAGGGGACGAGCAGTACTTC.

This sequence joins TRBV20-1 and TRBJ2-3, with D hard to call. Between the trimmed V and J ends, which lost 2 bases and 4 bases, there was a span of 4 bases. The CDR3 sequence is 11 residues long. Germline V gene sequence: CDR1 DFQATT, CDR2 SNEGSKA (reference sequence). The DNA for the CDR3 is TGCAGTGCTAGAAGGCCAGATACGCAGTATTTT. It codes for CSARRPDTQYF.

This clonotype was recorded many times. The V gene is TRBV9, the J gene TRBJ2-3; weak D call: TRBD2 (6 bases). CDR3 length: 15 residues. The germline gives CDR1 SGDLS, CDR2 YYNGEE. The V gene lost 4 bases and the J gene lost 6 bases, with 18 bases spanning the gap. CDR3 sequence reads: CASSSRGTSADTQYF. CDR3 coding DNA: TGTGCCAGCAGCTCTCGCGGGACCTCAGCGGATACGCAGTATTTT.

This chain links TRBV3-1 with TRBJ1-6; D gene ambiguous. CDR1 LGHDT and CDR2 YNNKEL come from the germline V gene (reference sequence). V lost 0 bases and J lost 8, with 8 bases in between. The CDR3 contains 14 residues. Here the CDR3 reads CASSQDQLYSPLHF. The CDR3 DNA follows: TGTGCCAGCAGCCAAGATCAACTGTATTCACCCCTCCACTTT. The full variable domain, rest sourced from reference TRBV3-1 and TRBJ1-6, is DTAVSQTPKYLVTQMGNDKSIKCEQNLGHDTMYWYKQDSKKFLKIMFSYNNKELIINETVPNRFSPKSPDKAHLNLHINSLELGDSAVYFCASSQDQLYSPLHFGNGTRLTVT.

The gene calls are TRBV11-1 and TRBJ2-1, with 10 bases that match TRBD2. This CDR3 region has 15 residues. The germline gives CDR1 SGHAT, CDR2 FQDESV (reference sequence). V lost 5 bases, J lost 5 bases, and 6 bases stayed unmatched. CDR3 nucleotide sequence: TGTGCCAGCAGCCCGGAACTAGCGGGAAACAATGAGCAGTTCTTC. Its protein product is CASSPELAGNNEQFF. Complete variable domain (other parts from reference TRBV11-1 and TRBJ2-1): EAEVAQSPRYKITEKSQAVAFWCDPISGHATLYWYRQILGQGPELLVQFQDESVVDDSQLPKDRFSAERLKGVDSTLKIQPAELGDSAMYLCASSPELAGNNEQFFGPGTRLTVL.

In this sample, this clonotype turned up many times. This chain uses TRBV6-4 with TRBJ2-1; 7 bases are a match to TRBD2. The CDR3 has 12 residues. J was trimmed by 13 bases and V by 6 bases; bases with no gene match: 9. CDR1 and CDR2 (germline): MRHNA, SNTAGT. The CDR3 loop reads CASRGGEGRQFF. CDR3 coding DNA: TGTGCCAGCAGGGGGGGGGAAGGCCGCCAGTTCTTC.

This clonotype was detected ten times or more. The chain combines TRBV6-5 with TRBJ2-2; perhaps TRBD1 as D (6 bases). The CDR3 loop spans 16 amino acids. Trimming pared 1 base from V and 1 base from J, leaving 10 bases between. Per the germline V gene, CDR1 is MNHEY and CDR2 is SVGAGI. This chain's CDR3 is CASSYLQGMNTGELFF. CDR3 sequence (DNA): TGTGCCAGCAGTTACTTACAGGGAATGAACACCGGGGAGCTGTTTTTT.

This clonotype appeared a few times. V gene TRBV30 combines with J gene TRBJ2-5, with D unclear. CDR1 is GTSNPN, CDR2 SVGIG, per germline (reference sequence). V dropped 0 bases and J dropped 5 bases, with 7 bases sitting between them. There are 12 residues in the CDR3. The CDR3, as DNA: TGTGCCTGGAGTGTACAGAGGGAGACCCAGTACTTC. This encodes CAWSVQRETQYF. Full variable domain (remainder filled in from reference TRBV30 and TRBJ2-5): SQTIHQWPATLVQPVGSPLSLECTVEGTSNPNLYWYRQAAGRGLQLLFYSVGIGQISSEVPQNLSASRPQDRQFILSSKKLLLSDSGFYLCAWSVQRETQYFGPGTRLLVL.

V and J are TRBV29-1 and TRBJ1-1; D gene uncertain. The germline V gene encodes CDR1 SQVTM and CDR2 ANQGSEA. This CDR3 spans 11 amino acids. V was trimmed by 6 bases and J by 8 bases, leaving 13 bases between them. The CDR3, as DNA: TGCAGCGTGCGGGAGGACGTAGAAGCTTTCTTT. Residues: CSVREDVEAFF.

A few counts support this clonotype. The V and J genes are TRBV20-1 and TRBJ1-2, with 7 bases matching TRBD1. The CDR3 contains 13 residues. CDR1 is DFQATT and CDR2 is SNEGSKA in the germline V gene (reference sequence). V lost 1 base and J lost 7; bases outside the gene matches: 6. CDR3 amino acids: CSARVTGVFGYTF. CDR3 DNA sequence: TGCAGTGCTAGAGTCACAGGGGTTTTTGGCTACACCTTC.